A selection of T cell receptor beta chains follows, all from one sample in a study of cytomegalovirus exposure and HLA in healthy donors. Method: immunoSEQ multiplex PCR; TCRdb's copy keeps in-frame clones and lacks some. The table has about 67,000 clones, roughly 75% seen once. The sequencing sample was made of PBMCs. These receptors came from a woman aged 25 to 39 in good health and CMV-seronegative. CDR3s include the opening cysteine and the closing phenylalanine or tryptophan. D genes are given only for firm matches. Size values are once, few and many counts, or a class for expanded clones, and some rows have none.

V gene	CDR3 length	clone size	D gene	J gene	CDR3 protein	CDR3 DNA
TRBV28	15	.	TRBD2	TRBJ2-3	CASTRASGSTDTQYF	TGTGCCAGCACCCGGGCTAGCGGTAGCACAGATACGCAGTATTTT
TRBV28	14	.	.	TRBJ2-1	CASSSGAGTMKQFF	TGTGCCAGCAGTTCAGGGGCAGGTACAATGAAGCAGTTCTTC
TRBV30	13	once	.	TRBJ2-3	CALDPGFTDTQYF	TGTGCCTTAGACCCAGGGTTCACAGATACGCAGTATTTT
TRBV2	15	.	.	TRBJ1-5	CASSNKRQSNQPQHF	TGTGCCAGCAGTAACAAAAGACAAAGCAATCAGCCCCAGCATTTT
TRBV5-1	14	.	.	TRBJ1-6	CASSLDGGNSPLHF	TGCGCCAGCAGCTTGGACGGGGGGAATTCACCCCTCCACTTT
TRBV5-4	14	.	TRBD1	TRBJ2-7	CASSLGQGSSEQYF	TGTGCCAGCAGCTTGGGACAGGGGTCGAGCGAGCAGTACTTC
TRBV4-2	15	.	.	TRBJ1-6	CASSQDRGGDSPLHF	TGTGCCAGCAGCCAAGATAGGGGAGGGGACTCACCCCTCCACTTT
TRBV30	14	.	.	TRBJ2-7	CAWTPQGNSYEQYF	TGTGCCTGGACCCCCCAGGGGAACTCCTACGAGCAGTACTTC
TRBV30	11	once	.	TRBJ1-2	CAWRTIGGYTF	TGTGCCTGGAGGACAATTGGCGGCTACACCTTC
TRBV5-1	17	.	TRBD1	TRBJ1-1	CASSSLGPGQGTPGAFF	TGCGCCAGCAGCTCCCTGGGGCCGGGACAGGGGACGCCTGGAGCTTTCTTT
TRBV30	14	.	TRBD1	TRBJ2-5	CAWSLGQGGETQYF	TGTGCCTGGAGCCTAGGACAGGGTGGGGAGACCCAGTACTTC
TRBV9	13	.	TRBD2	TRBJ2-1	CASSHSGDDEQFF	TGTGCCAGCAGCCATAGCGGGGACGATGAGCAGTTCTTC
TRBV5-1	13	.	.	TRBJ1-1	CASSLTSNTEAFF	TGCGCCAGCAGCCTCACATCGAACACTGAAGCTTTCTTT
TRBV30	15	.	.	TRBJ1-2	CAWSRGPEGADGYTF	TGTGCCTGGAGTAGAGGCCCCGAGGGCGCCGACGGCTACACCTTC
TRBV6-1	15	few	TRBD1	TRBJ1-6	CASSQGVGENSPLHF	TGTGCCAGCAGCCAGGGGGTTGGGGAAAATTCACCCCTCCACTTT
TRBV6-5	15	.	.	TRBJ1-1	CASSYSAGEATEAFF	TGTGCCAGCAGTTACTCGGCAGGGGAAGCCACTGAAGCTTTCTTT
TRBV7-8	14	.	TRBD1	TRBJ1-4	CASTPTGTGGGLFF	TGTGCCAGCACGCCAACCGGGACAGGGGGTGGGCTGTTTTTT
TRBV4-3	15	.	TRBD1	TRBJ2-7	CASSPGQGITYEQYF	TGCGCCAGCAGCCCGGGACAGGGAATCACCTACGAGCAGTACTTC
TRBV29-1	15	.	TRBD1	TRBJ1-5	CSVAGTDNSNQPQHF	TGCAGCGTCGCTGGGACAGATAATAGCAATCAGCCCCAGCATTTT
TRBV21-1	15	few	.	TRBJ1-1	CASSTLQDGPGEAFF	TGTGCCAGCAGCACCCTACAGGACGGTCCAGGGGAAGCTTTCTTT
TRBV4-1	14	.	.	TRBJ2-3	CASSQVGRRDTQYF	TGCGCCAGCAGCCAAGTGGGGCGCCGGGATACGCAGTATTTT
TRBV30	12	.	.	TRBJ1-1	CAWSVGATGAFF	TGTGCCTGGAGTGTAGGGGCGACAGGAGCTTTCTTT
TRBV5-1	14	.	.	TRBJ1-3	CASSLQVSGNTIYF	TGCGCCAGCAGCTTGCAGGTCTCTGGAAACACCATATATTTT
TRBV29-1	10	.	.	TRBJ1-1	CSVAYTEAFF	TGCAGCGTTGCTTACACTGAAGCTTTCTTT
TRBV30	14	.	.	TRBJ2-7	CASAGRRQPREQYF	TGTGCCTCGGCAGGACGACGACAGCCCCGCGAGCAGTACTTC
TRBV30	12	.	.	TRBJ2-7	CAWRYSTYEQYF	TGTGCCTGGAGGTACAGCACCTACGAGCAGTACTTC
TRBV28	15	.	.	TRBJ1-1	CASRTEDRLDTEAFF	TGTGCCAGCAGAACCGAAGACAGGTTAGACACTGAAGCTTTCTTT
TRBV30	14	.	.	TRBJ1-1	CAWVWGPTPGEAFF	TGTGCCTGGGTGTGGGGCCCGACTCCCGGTGAAGCTTTCTTT
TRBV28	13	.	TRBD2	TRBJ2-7	CASSLGGGYEQYF	TGTGCCAGCAGTTTGGGCGGGGGGTACGAGCAGTACTTC
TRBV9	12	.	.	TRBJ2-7	CASSVRGDEQYF	TGTGCCAGCAGCGTACGAGGAGACGAGCAGTACTTC
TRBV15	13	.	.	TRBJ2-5	CATSKRLQETQYF	TGTGCCACCAGCAAGAGACTACAAGAGACCCAGTACTTC
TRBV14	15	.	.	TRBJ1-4	CASSRALTDNEKLFF	TGTGCCAGCAGCCGTGCCCTGACAGATAATGAAAAACTGTTTTTT
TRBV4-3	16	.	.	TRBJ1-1	CASSQDQMGVPTEAFF	TGCGCCAGCAGCCAAGATCAAATGGGAGTGCCCACTGAAGCTTTCTTT
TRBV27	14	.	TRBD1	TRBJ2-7	CASSPGTASYEQYF	TGTGCCAGCAGTCCAGGGACAGCGTCCTACGAGCAGTACTTC
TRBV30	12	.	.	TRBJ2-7	CAWRDSSYEQYF	TGTGCCTGGAGAGACAGCTCCTACGAGCAGTACTTC
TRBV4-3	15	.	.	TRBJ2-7	CASSQDAGYLDEQYF	TGCGCCAGCAGCCAAGATGCGGGGTACTTGGACGAGCAGTACTTC
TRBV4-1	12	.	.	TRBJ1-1	CASSLTGTEAFF	TGCGCCAGCAGCCTTACCGGGACAGAAGCTTTCTTT
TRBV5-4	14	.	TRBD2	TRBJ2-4	CASSLAGGSSIQYF	TGTGCCAGCAGCTTGGCCGGCGGGAGCAGCATTCAGTACTTC
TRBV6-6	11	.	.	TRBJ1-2	CASMRNYGYTF	TGTGCCAGCATGAGGAACTATGGCTACACCTTC
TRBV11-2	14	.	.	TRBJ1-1	CASSRARGNTEAFF	TGTGCCAGCAGCCGTGCCCGGGGGAACACTGAAGCTTTCTTT
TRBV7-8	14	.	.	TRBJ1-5	CASSLDGSNQPQHF	TGTGCCAGCAGCTTAGACGGTTCGAATCAGCCCCAGCATTTT
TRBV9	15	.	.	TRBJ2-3	CASSVVGGQTDTQYF	TGTGCCAGCAGCGTAGTGGGTGGACAAACAGATACGCAGTATTTT
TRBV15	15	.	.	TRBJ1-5	CATSRDRGRNQPQHF	TGTGCCACCAGCAGAGACAGGGGACGCAATCAGCCCCAGCATTTT
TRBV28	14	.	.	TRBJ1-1	CASSSRTLNTEAFF	TGTGCCAGCAGTTCCAGGACACTGAACACTGAAGCTTTCTTT
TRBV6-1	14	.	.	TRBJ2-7	CASSERKGGYEQYF	TGTGCCAGCAGTGAGAGAAAAGGGGGCTACGAGCAGTACTTC
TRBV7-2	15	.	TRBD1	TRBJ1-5	CASSLGQFSNQPQHF	TGTGCCAGCAGCTTGGGACAGTTTAGCAATCAGCCCCAGCATTTT
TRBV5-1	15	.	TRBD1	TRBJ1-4	CASSGQGATNEKLFF	TGCGCCAGCAGCGGACAGGGTGCAACTAATGAAAAACTGTTTTTT
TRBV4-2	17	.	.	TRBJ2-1	CASSQELLDSFNNEQFF	TGTGCCAGCAGCCAAGAGTTATTGGACTCCTTTAACAATGAGCAGTTCTTC
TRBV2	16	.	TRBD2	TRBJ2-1	CASSDPTSGRRNEQFF	TGTGCCAGCAGTGATCCCACTAGCGGGAGGCGGAATGAGCAGTTCTTC
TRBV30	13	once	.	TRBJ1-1	CAWSHQGNTEAFF	TGTGCCTGGAGTCATCAGGGGAACACTGAAGCTTTCTTT
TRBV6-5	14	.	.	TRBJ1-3	CASRLREPGNTIYF	TGTGCCAGCAGACTCCGGGAGCCAGGGAACACCATATATTTT
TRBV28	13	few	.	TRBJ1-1	CASSPTGLTEAFF	TGTGCCAGCAGCCCAACTGGACTCACCGAAGCTTTCTTT
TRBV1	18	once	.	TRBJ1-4	CTSSQTLRRRACNEKLFF	TGCACCAGCAGCCAAACCCTCCGGAGGAGGGCGTGTAATGAAAAACTGTTTTTT
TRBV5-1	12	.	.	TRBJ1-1	CASSGGNSEAFF	TGCGCCAGCAGTGGGGGGAATTCTGAAGCTTTCTTT